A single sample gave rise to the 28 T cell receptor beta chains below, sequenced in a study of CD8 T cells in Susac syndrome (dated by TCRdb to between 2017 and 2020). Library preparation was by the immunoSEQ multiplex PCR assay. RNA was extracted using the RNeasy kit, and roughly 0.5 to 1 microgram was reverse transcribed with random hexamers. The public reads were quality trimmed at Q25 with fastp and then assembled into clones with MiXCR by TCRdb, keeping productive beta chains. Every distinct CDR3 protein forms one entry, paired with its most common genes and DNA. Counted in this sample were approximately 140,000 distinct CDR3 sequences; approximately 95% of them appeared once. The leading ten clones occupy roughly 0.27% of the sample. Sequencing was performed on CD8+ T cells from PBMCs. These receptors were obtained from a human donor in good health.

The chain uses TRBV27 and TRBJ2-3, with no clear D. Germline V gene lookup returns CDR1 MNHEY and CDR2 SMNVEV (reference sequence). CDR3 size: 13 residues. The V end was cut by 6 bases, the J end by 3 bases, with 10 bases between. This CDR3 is CASSYTPTDTQYF. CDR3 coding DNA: TGTGCCAGCAGCTATACACCGACAGATACGCAGTATTTT.

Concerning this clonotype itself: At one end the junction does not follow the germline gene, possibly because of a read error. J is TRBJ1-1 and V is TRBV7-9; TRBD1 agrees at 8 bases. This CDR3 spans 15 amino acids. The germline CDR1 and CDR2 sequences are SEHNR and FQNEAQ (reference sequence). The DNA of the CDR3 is TGTGCCAGCAGCTCTTGGACAGGGTGGGACACTGAAGCTTCCTTT. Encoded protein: CASSSWTGWDTEASF.

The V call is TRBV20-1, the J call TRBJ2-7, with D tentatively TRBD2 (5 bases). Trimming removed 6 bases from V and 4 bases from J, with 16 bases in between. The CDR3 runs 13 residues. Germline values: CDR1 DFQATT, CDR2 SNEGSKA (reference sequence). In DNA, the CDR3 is TGCAGTGCCCAACCGGGAACCTCTTACGAGCAGTACTTC. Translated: CSAQPGTSYEQYF.

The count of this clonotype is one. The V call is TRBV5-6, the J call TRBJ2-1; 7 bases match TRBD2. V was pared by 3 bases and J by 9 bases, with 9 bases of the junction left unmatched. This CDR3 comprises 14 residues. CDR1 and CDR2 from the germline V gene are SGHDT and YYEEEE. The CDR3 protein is CASSSAGLVIEQFF. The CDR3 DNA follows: TGTGCCAGCAGCTCTGCTGGACTAGTAATTGAGCAGTTCTTC.

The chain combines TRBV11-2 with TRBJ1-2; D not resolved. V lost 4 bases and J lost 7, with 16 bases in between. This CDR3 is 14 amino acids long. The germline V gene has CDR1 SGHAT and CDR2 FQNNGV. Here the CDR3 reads CASSSLRGVRGYTF. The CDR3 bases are TGTGCCAGCAGCTCCCTCCGTGGGGTGCGTGGCTACACCTTC.

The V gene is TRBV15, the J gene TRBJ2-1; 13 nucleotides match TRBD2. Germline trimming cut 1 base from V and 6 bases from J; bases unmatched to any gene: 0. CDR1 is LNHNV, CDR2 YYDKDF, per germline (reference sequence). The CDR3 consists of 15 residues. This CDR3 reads CATSRGTSGSNEQFF. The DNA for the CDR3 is TGTGCCACCAGCAGAGGGACTAGCGGGAGCAATGAGCAGTTCTTC.

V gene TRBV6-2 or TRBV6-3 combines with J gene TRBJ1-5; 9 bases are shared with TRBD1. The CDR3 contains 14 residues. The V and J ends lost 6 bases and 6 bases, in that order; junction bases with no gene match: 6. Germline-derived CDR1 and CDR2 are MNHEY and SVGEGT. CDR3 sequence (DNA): TGTGCCAGCAGAACCGGGACAGGGATTCAGCCCCAGCATTTT. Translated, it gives CASRTGTGIQPQHF.

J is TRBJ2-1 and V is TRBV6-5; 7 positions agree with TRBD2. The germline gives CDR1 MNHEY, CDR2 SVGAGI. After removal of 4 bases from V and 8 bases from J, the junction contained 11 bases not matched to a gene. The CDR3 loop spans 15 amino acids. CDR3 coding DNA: TGTGCCAGCAGTTCCCCTAGGGAGGGTAGGGATGAGCAGTTCTTC. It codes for CASSSPREGRDEQFF.

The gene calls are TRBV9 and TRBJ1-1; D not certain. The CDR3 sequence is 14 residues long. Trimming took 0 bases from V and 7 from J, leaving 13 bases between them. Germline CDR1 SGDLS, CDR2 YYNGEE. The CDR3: CASSVGTAWDEAFF. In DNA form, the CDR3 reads TGTGCCAGCAGCGTAGGCACGGCCTGGGATGAAGCTTTCTTT.

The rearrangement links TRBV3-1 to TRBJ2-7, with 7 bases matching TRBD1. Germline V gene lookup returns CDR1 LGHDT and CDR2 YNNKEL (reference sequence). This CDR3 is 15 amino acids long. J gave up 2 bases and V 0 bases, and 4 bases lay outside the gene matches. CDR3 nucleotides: TGTGCCAGCAGCCAAGACTTCGGACAGGCCTACGAGCAGTACTTC. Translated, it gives CASSQDFGQAYEQYF.

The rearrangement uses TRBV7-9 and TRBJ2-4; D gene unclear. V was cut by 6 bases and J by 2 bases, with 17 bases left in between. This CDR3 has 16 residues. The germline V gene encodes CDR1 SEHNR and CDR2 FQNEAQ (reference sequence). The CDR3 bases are TGTGCCAGCAGTAGTGGACGGCCGCCATCCAAAAACATTCAGTACTTC. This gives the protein CASSSGRPPSKNIQYF.

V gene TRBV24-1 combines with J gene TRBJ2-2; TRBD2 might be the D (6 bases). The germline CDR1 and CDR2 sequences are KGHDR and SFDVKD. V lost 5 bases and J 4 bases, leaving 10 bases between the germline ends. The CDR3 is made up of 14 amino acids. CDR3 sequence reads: CATSAGGATGELFF. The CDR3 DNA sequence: TGTGCCACCAGTGCCGGAGGGGCCACCGGGGAGCTGTTTTTT.

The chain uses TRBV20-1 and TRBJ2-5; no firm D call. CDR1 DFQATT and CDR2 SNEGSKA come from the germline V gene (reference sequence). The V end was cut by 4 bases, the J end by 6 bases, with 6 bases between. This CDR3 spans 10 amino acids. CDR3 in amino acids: CSAINKTQYF. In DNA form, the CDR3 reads TGCAGTGCTATTAACAAGACCCAGTACTTC.

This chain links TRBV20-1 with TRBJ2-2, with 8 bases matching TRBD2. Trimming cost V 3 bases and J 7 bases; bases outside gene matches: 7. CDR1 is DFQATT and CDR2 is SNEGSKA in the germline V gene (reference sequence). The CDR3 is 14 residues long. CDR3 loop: CSASTGGYIGELFF. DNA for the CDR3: TGCAGTGCTAGTACGGGAGGGTATATCGGGGAGCTGTTTTTT.

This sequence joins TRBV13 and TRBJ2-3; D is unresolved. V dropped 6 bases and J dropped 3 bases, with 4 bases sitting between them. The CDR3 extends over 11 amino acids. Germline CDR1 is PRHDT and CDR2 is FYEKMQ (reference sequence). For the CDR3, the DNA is TGTGCCAGCAGGCAAACAGATACGCAGTATTTT. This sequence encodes CASRQTDTQYF. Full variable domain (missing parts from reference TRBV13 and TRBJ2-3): AAGVIQSPRHLIKEKRETATLKCYPIPRHDTVYWYQQGPGQDPQFLISFYEKMQSDKGSIPDRFSAQQFSDYHSELNMSSLELGDSALYFCASRQTDTQYFGPGTRLTVL.

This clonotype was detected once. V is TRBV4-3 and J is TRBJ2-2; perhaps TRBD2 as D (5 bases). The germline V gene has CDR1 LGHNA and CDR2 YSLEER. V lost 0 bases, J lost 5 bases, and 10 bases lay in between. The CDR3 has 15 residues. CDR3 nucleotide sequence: TGCGCCAGCAGCCAAGAACGGATAGCGACCGGGGAGCTGTTTTTT. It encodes CASSQERIATGELFF.

The CDR3 sequence is CASSSGYQETQYF. The DNA of the CDR3 is TGTGCCAGTAGCAGCGGGTACCAAGAGACCCAGTACTTC. The genes are TRBV19 and TRBJ2-5; D perhaps matches TRBD2 (6 bases). The germline gives CDR1 LNHDA, CDR2 SQIVND (reference sequence). The ends were cut back, 6 bases at V and 0 bases at J, with 8 bases in the middle. The CDR3 loop spans 13 amino acids.

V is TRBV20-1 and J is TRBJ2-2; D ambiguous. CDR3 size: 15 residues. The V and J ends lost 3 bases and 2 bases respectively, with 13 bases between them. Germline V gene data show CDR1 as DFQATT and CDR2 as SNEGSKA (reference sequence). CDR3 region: CSASGSGTNTGELFF. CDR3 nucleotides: TGCAGTGCTAGTGGCTCAGGAACCAACACCGGGGAGCTGTTTTTT.

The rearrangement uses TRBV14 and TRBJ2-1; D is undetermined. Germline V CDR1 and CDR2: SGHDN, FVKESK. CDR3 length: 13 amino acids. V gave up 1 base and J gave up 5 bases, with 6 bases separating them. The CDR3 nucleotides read TGTGCCAGCAGCCAAGTACCTGACAATGAGCAGTTCTTC. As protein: CASSQVPDNEQFF. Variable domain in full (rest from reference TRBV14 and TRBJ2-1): EAGVTQFPSHSVIEKGQTVTLRCDPISGHDNLYWYRRVMGKEIKFLLHFVKESKQDESGMPNNRFLAERTGGTYSTLKVQPAELEDSGVYFCASSQVPDNEQFFGPGTRLTVL.

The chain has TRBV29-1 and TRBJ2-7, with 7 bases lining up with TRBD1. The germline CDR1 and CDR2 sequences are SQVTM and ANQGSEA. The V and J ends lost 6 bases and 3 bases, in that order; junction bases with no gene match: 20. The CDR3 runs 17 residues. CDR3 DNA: TGCAGCGTCCTTGGAAGACAGGGATACTCTGATTACTACGAGCAGTACTTC. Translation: CSVLGRQGYSDYYEQYF.

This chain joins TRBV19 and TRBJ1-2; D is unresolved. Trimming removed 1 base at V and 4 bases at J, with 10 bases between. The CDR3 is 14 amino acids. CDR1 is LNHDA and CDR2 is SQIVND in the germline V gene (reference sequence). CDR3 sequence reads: CASSIVMKTYGYTF. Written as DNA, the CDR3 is TGTGCCAGTAGTATAGTGATGAAGACCTATGGCTACACCTTC.

The CDR3 region is CASRIAAYNEQFF. CDR3 nucleotides: TGTGCCAGCAGGATAGCGGCCTACAATGAGCAGTTCTTC. The V gene is TRBV27, the J gene TRBJ2-1; a possible D gene is TRBD2 (6 bases). The V end lost 6 bases, the J end lost 2 bases, and 8 bases lay between the germline ends. Germline V gene data show CDR1 as MNHEY and CDR2 as SMNVEV (reference sequence). The CDR3 spans 13 residues.

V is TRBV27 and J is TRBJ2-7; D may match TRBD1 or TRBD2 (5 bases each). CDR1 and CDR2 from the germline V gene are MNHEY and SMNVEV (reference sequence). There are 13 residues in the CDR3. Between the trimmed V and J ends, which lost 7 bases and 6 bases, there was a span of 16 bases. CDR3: CASTPRGSLEQYF. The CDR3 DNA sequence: TGTGCCAGCACGCCGAGGGGCTCCCTCGAGCAGTACTTC.

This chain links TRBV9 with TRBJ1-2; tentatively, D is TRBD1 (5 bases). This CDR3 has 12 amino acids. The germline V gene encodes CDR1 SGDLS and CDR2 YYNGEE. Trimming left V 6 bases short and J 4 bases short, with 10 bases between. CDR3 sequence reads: CASTDRSYGYTF. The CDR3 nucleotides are TGTGCCAGCACTGACAGATCCTATGGCTACACCTTC.

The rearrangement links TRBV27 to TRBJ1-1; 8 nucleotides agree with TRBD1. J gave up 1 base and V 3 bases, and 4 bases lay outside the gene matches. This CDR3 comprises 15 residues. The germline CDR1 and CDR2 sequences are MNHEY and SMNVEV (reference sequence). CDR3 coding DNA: TGTGCCAGCAGTTTCCACAGGGGGGCGAACACTGAAGCTTTCTTT. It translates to CASSFHRGANTEAFF.

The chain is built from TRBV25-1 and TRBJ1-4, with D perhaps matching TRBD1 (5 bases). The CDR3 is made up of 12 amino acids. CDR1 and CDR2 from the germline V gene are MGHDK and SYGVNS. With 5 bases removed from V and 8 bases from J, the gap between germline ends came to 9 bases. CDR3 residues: CASSQEGEKLFF. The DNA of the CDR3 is TGTGCCAGCAGTCAAGAGGGGGAAAAACTGTTTTTT.

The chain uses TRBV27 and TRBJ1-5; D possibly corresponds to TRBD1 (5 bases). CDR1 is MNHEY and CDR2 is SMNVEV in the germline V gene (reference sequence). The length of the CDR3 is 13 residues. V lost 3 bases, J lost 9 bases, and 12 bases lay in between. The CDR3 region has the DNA TGTGCCAGCAGTTTGTTAGGGGTGCGGCCCCAGCATTTT. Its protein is CASSLLGVRPQHF.

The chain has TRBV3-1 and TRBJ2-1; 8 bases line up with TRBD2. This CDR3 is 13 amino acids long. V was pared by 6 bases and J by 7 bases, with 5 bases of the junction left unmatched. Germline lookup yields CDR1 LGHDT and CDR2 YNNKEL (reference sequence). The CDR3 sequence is CASRVSGTNEQFF. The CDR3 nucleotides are TGTGCCAGCAGAGTTAGCGGGACGAATGAGCAGTTCTTC.